This TCR beta chain stems from a study of T cell repertoires in cytomegalovirus infection. Study as a whole: Recently identified HLA-C-restricted CMV epitopes were used, and well-studied HLA-B-restricted CMV epitopes were used as well. Both CMV infection and a matching HLA type were indicated by public TCR beta signatures. Whole-study findings and limits: Cumulated frequencies of public TCR beta families served to identify carriers of CMV plus the relevant HLA. The ex vivo response was dominated by HLA-C-restricted CMV-specific TCR beta clonotypes.

TCRdb used MiXCR to reprocess the reads, holding one entry per CDR3 protein. The data show about 770,000 distinct CDR3 sequences, with roughly 28% seen just once and less than 15% held by the top ten. As regards this clonotype: The antigen is not known. An end of the junction differs from the germline gene, which may be a read error.

The CDR3 has 15 residues. This TCR was recovered from a human donor in good health (CMV status not recorded). Some clones in this sample may be carry-over from other donors' samples. The chain joins TRBV5-3 to TRBJ2-2; the D gene could be TRBD1 or TRBD2 (5 bases each). TRBV5-3 is an ORF; its function is uncertain. Sample: cultured CD8+ T cells from PBMCs, taken from culture after CMV antigen stimulation. This CDR3 is CASSLSPSNTGALFF. The DNA for the CDR3 is TGTGCCAGCAGCTTAAGCCCTTCGAACACCGGGGCGCTGTTTTTT.